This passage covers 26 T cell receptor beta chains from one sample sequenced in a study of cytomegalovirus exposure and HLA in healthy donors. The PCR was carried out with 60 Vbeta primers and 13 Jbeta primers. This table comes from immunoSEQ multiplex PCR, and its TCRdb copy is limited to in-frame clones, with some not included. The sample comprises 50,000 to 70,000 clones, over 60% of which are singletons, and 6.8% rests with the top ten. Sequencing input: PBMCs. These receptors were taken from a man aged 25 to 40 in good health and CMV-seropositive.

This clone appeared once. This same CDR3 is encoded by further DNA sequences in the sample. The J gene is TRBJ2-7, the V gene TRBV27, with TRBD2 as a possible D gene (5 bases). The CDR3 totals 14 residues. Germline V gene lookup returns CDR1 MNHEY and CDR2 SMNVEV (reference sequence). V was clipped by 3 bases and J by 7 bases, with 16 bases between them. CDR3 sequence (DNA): TGTGCCAGCAGTTTTCTGACGGGGATCCATGAGCAGTACTTC. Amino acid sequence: CASSFLTGIHEQYF.

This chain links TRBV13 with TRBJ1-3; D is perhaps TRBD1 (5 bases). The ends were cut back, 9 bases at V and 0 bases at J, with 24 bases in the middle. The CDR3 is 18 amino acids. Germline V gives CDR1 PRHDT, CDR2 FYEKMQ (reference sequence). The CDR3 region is CASLYSRRGKTSGNTIYF. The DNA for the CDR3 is TGTGCCAGTCTCTACTCCCGGCGGGGGAAGACCTCTGGAAACACCATATATTTT.

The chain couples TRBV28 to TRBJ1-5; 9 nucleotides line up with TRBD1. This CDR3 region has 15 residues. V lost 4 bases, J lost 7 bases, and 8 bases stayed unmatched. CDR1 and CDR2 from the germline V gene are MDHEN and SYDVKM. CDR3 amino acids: CASSSGTGLIQPQHF. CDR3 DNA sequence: TGTGCCAGCAGTTCTGGGACAGGGCTAATCCAGCCCCAGCATTTT.

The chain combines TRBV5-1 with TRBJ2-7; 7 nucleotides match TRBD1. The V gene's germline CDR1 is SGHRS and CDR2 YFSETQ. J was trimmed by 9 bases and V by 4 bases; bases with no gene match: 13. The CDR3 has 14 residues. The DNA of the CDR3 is TGCGCCAGCAGCATCGGGACAGACCCTACGAGGCAGTACTTC. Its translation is CASSIGTDPTRQYF.

DNA of the CDR3: TGTGCCAGCAGTTACAGGGTGAACACTGAAGCTTTCTTT. Translated, it gives CASSYRVNTEAFF. This chain links TRBV27 with TRBJ1-1, with D possibly being TRBD1 (6 bases). The CDR3 sequence is 13 residues long. Germline CDR1 MNHEY, CDR2 SMNVEV (reference sequence). V was cut by 4 bases and J by 0 bases, with 6 bases left in between.

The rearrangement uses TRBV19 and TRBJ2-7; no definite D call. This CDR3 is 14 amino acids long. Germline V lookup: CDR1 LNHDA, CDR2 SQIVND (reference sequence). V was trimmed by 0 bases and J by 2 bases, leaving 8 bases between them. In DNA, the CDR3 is TGTGCCAGTAGTATAGAGCACGGTCCCTACGAGCAGTACTTC. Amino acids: CASSIEHGPYEQYF.

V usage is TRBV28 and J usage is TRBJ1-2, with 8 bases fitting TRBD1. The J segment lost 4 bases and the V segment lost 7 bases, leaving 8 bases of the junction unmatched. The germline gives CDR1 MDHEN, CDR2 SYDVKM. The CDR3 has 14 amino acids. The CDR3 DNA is TGTGCCAGCACAACAGGGGGGATAGGCTATGGCTACACCTTC. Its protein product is CASTTGGIGYGYTF.

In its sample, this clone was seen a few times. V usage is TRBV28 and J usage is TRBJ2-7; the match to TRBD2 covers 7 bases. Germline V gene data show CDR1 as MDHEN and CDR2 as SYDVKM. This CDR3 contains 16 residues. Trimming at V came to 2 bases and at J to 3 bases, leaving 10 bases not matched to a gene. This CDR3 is CASSLVPRGWDYEQYF. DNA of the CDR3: TGTGCCAGCAGTTTAGTCCCGCGGGGGTGGGACTACGAGCAGTACTTC.

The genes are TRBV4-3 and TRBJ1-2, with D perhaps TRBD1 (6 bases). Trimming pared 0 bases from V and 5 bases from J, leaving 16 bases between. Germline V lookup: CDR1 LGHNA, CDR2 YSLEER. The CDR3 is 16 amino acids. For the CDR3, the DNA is TGCGCCAGCAGCCAAGAGTATGCACAGGGCGGATATGGCTACACCTTC. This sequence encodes CASSQEYAQGGYGYTF.

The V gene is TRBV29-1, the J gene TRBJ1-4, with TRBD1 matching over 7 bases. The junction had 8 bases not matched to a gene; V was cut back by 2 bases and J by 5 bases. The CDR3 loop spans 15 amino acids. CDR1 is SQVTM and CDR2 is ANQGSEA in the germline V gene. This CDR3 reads CSVETQGGMNEKLFF. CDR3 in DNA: TGCAGCGTTGAAACGCAGGGGGGCATGAATGAAAAACTGTTTTTT.

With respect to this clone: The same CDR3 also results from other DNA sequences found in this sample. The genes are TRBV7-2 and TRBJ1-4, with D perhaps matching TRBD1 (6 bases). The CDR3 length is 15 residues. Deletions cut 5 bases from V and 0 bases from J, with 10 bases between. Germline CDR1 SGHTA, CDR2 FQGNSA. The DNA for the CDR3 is TGTGCCAGCAGCCTCACAGGGCCAACTAATGAAAAACTGTTTTTT. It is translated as CASSLTGPTNEKLFF. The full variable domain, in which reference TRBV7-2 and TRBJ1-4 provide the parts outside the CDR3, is GAGVSQSPSNKVTEKGKDVELRCDPISGHTALYWYRQSLGQGLEFLIYFQGNSAPDKSGLPSDRFSAERTGGSVSTLTIQRTQQEDSAVYLCASSLTGPTNEKLFFGSGTQLSVL.

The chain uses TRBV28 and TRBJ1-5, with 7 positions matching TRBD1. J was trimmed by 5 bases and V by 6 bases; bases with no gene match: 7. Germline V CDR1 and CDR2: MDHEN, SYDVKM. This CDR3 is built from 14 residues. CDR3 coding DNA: TGTGCCAGCAGGTTGACAGGGTCGTATCAGCCCCAGCATTTT. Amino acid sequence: CASRLTGSYQPQHF.

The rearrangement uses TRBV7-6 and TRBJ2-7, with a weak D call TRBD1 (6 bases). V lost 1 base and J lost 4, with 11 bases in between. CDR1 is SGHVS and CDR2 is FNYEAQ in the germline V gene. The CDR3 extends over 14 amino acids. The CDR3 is CASSLDVGAYEQYF. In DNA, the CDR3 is TGTGCCAGCAGCTTAGATGTGGGGGCGTACGAGCAGTACTTC. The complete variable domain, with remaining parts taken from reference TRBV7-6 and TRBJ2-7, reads GAGVSQSPRYKVTKRGQDVALRCDPISGHVSLYWYRQALGQGPEFLTYFNYEAQQDKSGLPNDRFSAERPEGSISTLTIQRTEQRDSAMYRCASSLDVGAYEQYFGPGTRLTVT.

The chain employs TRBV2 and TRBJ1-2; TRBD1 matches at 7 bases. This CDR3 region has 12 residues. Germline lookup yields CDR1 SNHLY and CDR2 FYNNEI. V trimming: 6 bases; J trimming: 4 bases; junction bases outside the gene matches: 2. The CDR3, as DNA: TGTGCCAGCAGGCAGGGGGTCTATGGCTACACCTTC. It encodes CASRQGVYGYTF.

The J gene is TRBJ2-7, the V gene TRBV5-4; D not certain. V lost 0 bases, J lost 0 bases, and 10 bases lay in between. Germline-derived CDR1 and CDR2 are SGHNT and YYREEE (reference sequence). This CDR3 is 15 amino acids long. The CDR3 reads CASSLAGYLSYEQYF. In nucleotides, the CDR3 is TGTGCCAGCAGCTTGGCGGGTTATCTCTCCTACGAGCAGTACTTC.

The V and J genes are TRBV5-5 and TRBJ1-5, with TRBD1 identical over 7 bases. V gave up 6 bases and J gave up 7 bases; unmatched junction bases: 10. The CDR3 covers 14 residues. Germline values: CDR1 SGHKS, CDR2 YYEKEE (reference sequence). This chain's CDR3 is CASTTVGGIQPQHF. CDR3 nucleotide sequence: TGTGCCAGCACCACGGTAGGGGGCATCCAGCCCCAGCATTTT.

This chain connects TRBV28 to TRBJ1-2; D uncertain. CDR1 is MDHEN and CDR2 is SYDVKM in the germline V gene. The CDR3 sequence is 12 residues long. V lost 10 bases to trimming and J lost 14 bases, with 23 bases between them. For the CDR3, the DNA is TGTGCCACCCTCTCCGGGGTGTTCCTGGAGACCTTC. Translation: CATLSGVFLETF.

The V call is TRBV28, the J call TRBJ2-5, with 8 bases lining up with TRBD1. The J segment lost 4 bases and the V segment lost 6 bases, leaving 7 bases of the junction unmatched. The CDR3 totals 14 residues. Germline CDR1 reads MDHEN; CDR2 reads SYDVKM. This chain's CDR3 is CASSPGQGRETQYF. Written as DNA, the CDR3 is TGTGCCAGCAGCCCCGGACAGGGAAGAGAGACCCAGTACTTC.

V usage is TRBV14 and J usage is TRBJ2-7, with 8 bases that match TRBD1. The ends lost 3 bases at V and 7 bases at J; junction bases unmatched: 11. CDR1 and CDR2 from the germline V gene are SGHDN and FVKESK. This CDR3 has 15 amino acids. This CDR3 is CASSQMRTGRGEQYF. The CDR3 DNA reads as TGTGCCAGCAGCCAGATGAGGACAGGGCGAGGGGAGCAGTACTTC.

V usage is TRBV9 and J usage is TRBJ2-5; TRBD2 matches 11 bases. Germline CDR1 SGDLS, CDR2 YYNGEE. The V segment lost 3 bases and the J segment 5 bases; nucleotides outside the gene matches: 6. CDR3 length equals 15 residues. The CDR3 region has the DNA TGTGCCAGCAGCGCCTCTAGCGGGGGGTTGGAGACCCAGTACTTC. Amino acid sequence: CASSASSGGLETQYF.

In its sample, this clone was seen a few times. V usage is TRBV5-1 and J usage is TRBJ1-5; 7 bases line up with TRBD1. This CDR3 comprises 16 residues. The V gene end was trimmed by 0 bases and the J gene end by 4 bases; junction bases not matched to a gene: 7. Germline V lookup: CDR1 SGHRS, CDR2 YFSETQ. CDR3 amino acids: CASSLDPGQPNQPQHF. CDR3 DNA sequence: TGCGCCAGCAGCTTGGACCCGGGACAGCCTAATCAGCCCCAGCATTTT.

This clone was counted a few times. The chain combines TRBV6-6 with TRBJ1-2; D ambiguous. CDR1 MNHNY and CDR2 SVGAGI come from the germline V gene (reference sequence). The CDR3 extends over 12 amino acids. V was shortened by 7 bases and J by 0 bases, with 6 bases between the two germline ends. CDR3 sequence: CASTQSNYGYTF. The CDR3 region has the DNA TGTGCCAGCACCCAGTCTAACTATGGCTACACCTTC.

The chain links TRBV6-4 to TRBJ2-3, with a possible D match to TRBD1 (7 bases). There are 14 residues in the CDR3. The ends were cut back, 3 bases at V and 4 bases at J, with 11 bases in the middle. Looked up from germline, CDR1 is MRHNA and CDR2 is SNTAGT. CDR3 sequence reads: CASSEARGADTQYF. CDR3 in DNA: TGTGCCAGCAGTGAGGCCAGGGGGGCAGATACGCAGTATTTT.

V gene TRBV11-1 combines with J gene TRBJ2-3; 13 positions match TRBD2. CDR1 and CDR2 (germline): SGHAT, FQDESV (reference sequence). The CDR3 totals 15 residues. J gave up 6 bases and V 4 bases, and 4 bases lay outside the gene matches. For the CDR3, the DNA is TGTGCCAGCAGCTCCGGGACTAGCGGGGCGGATACGCAGTATTTT. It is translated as CASSSGTSGADTQYF.

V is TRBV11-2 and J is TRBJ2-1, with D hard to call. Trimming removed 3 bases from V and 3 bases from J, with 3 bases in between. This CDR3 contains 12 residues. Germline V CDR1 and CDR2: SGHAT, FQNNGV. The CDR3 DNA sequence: TGTGCCAGCAGCTTCCTCTACAATGAGCAGTTCTTC. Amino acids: CASSFLYNEQFF.

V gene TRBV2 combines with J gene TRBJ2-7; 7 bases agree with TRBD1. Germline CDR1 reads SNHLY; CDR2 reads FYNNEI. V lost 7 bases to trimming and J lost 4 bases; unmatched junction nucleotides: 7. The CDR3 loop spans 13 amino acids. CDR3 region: CASTQTGWYEQYF. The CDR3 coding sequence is TGTGCCAGCACTCAGACAGGGTGGTACGAGCAGTACTTC. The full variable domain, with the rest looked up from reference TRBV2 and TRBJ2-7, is EPEVTQTPSHQVTQMGQEVILRCVPISNHLYFYWYRQILGQKVEFLVSFYNNEISEKSEIFDDQFSVERPDGSNFTLKIRSTKLEDSAMYFCASTQTGWYEQYFGPGTRLTVT.